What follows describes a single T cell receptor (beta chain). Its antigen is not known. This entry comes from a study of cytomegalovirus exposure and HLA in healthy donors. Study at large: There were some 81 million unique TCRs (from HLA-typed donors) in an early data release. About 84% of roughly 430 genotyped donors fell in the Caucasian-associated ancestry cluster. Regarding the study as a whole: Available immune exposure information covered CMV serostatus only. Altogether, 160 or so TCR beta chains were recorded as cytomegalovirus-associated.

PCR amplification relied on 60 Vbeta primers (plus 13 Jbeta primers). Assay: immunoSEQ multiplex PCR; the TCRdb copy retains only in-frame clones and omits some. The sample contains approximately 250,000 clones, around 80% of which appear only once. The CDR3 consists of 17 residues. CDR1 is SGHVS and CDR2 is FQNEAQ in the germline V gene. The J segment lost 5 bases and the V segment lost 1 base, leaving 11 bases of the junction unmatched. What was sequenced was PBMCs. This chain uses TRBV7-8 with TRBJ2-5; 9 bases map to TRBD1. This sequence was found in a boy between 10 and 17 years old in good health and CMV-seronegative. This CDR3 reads CASSLGAGQGNWETQYF. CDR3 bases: TGTGCCAGCAGCTTAGGTGCAGGACAGGGGAATTGGGAGACCCAGTACTTC. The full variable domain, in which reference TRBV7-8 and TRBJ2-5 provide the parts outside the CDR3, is GAGVSQSPRYKVAKRGQDVALRCDPISGHVSLFWYQQALGQGPEFLTYFQNEAQLDKSGLPSDRFFAERPEGSVSTLKIQRTQQEDSAVYLCASSLGAGQGNWETQYFGPGTRLLVL.